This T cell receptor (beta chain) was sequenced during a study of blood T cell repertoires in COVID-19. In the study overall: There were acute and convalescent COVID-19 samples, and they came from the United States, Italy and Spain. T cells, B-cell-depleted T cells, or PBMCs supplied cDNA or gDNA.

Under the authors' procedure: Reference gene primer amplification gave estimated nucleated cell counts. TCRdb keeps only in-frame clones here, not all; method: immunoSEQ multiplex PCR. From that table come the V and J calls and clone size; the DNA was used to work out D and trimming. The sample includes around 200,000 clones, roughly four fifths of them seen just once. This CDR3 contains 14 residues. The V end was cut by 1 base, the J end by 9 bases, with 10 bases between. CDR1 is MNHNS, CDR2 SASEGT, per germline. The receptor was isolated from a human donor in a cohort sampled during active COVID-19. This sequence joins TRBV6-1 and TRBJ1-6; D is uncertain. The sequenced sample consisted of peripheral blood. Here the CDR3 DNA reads TGTGCCAGCAGTGAAGTGGGCGTCGGTTCACCCCTCCACTTT. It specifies CASSEVGVGSPLHF.